This TCR beta chain was retrieved from a study of cytomegalovirus exposure and HLA in healthy donors (dated by TCRdb to about 2017). Looking at the study overall: According to an earlier analysis of around 600 of the donors, some 170 million T cells yielded 100 million or so unique TCR beta sequences and about 280 Gb of sequence data. The number of typed donors differed by locus: about 620-630 for A, B, C, DRB1 and DQB1; some 540 for DQA1; 606 for DPA1; and around 490 for DPB1. The genetic ancestry cluster associated with self-reported Caucasian donors included 81% of the 398 genotyped donors. A later genetic analysis used genome-wide SNP genotypes for about 60% of the 666 donors, treating that subset as a discovery cohort. Donor age, sex, ethnicity and CMV serostatus were compiled together with the repertoire data. Roughly 300 gigabases of sequencing data and approximately 85 million unique TCR sequences were included in an early release covering several hundred HLA-typed donors. Class I and class II HLA loci were covered by the typing at four-digit resolution. High-throughput TCR immunosequencing, statistical association of individual TCRs with disease status, and machine learning were combined to predict cytomegalovirus infection status. A separate validation cohort of 90 to 150 different subjects was used in addition to the approximately 670-subject first cohort. The aim of the study was to test whether cataloging public T cell receptors could identify signatures of past pathogen exposure. A handful of DR-DQ haplotypes were handled as single units for association and clustering because linkage in the cohort was strong. All discovery cohort repertoires had been generated on a single sequencing platform. In a later analysis, previously published TCR beta repertoires from some 640 donors were re-analyzed and high-resolution HLA genotyping was added so that TCR occurrence patterns could be studied. In the later analysis, no new phenotypic data were used to find candidate immune exposures; instead, reliance was placed on TCR beta sequences and their occurrence across donors. Across approximately 400 genotyped donors of the cohort, an average of about 200,000 unique TCR beta nucleotide sequences per donor were sequenced, and 15% to 20% of those sequences were non-productive. The T cell repertoires of 670 or so subjects were profiled by immunosequencing and related to cytomegalovirus serostatus. To decide whether each TCR beta V gene segment behaved as functional or pseudogenic, an earlier analysis of nearly 600 of the donors relied on high-throughput TCR beta sequencing.

In total, about 650 healthy bone marrow donors made up the cohort. At the time of sampling, all cohort members were nominally healthy, though unrecorded immune exposures were likely present. The donor was CMV seronegative and belonged to the group of over 300 seronegative cohort members. Every donor gave a peripheral blood sample, and the peripheral blood mononuclear cells from that sample were used for TCR beta sequencing. The Qiagen DNeasy Blood Extraction Kit was used to extract genomic DNA from the blood cell samples. The CDR3 has 12 amino acids, counting the end cysteine and phenylalanine. Only the CDR3 part of the read is kept: 36 bases, read in frame from the first base. Between the V and J ends, shortened by 4 bases and 2 bases respectively, the junction contains 6 bases. For CDR1 and CDR2, the germline V gene lists KGHSH and LQKENI. The protocol used for the library was the immunoSEQ multiplex PCR assay. For the multiplex PCR, a mixture combining 60 forward primers for TCR Vbeta segments and 13 reverse primers for TCR Jbeta segments was used. The CDR3 region of rearranged TCR beta genes was amplified from genomic DNA with a multiplex PCR assay. On the Illumina HiSeq System, the amplified TCR beta libraries were sequenced as 87-base-pair reads. For the original study's pipeline: A later analysis counted some 80 million unique TCR beta chains across the roughly 700 repertoires, and roughly 9.9 million of these chains were shared by at least two donors. Raw reads were error-corrected and collapsed into unique sequences by a nearest-neighbor algorithm in which closely related sequences were merged to remove PCR and sequencing errors. Alignment of CDR3 sequences to IMGT reference sequences was used to assign V, D and J gene segments. For a sequence to be retained, at least a six-nucleotide match to both a V gene segment and a J gene segment was required. A rearrangement counted as productive if the CDR3 had no stop codons and remained in frame with V and J, and every other rearrangement counted as non-productive. Following IMGT convention, CDR3 was defined as the stretch from the second conserved V-encoded cysteine to the conserved J-encoded phenylalanine. The earlier analysis of fewer than 750 of the donors excluded sequences that lacked an unambiguous match to a single V gene segment. An earlier analysis of almost 600 of the donors classified V segments as functional when productive rearrangements were above 56.7% and as segregating when the standard deviation between donors was above 5%. A statistical classification framework was built to diagnose cytomegalovirus status from the catalog of TCR beta chain sequences. In a later analysis, TCR nucleotide sequences were compared against IMGT/GENE-DB human TR gene sequences so that V and J genes could be assigned. The TCRdist pipeline was used in a later analysis to assign CDR3 sequences and most-parsimonious VDJ recombination scenarios. In a later analysis, each TCR beta chain was defined by its CDR3 amino acid sequence together with its V-gene family, and reads lacking a unique V-gene family were excluded. To address suspected cross-contamination and a sequencing artifact, a later analysis removed 592 highly shared, low-generation-probability nucleotide sequences. In a later analysis, a clonal expansion index for each public chain was calculated from normalized within-repertoire ranks of inferred template counts. Generation probabilities in a later analysis came from a VDJ recombination model fitted to out-of-frame rearrangements, and those results were checked against IGoR. Hypergeometric tests were used in a later analysis to score TCR-TCR, TCR-HLA and TCR-CMV co-occurrence, with a repertoire-size bias correction applied to the TCR pairs. False discovery rates were estimated in a later analysis by permuting HLA or CMV assignments 20 times. In a later analysis, co-occurring TCRs were grouped using DBSCAN, with TCRdist sequence similarity added in when clustering inside HLA-allele-positive subsets. Repertoires with fewer than 30,000 or more than 120,000 public chains were left out of co-occurrence clustering, as were four to six repertoires with anomalous nucleotide sharing. TCRdb holds this immuneACCESS table with in-frame rearrangements only. Some clones are missing; in checked studies, unresolved V genes explain under half, and the rest has no known cause. V, J and clone size are taken as reported in that table, and D and trimming were inferred from the DNA itself. This sample lists about 170,000 clones; around four fifths were detected once. 2.5% to 3.5% of the sample comes from the top ten.

What the work shows at the level of the full study, not this receptor alone: In the study, approximately 160 TCR beta chains were listed as associated with cytomegalovirus. Some IMGT-functional V segments, including TRBV6-2 and TRBV6-3, could not be told apart with the 87-base-pair reads, so those segments were excluded. A group of highly shared sequence variants was considered likely to be a technical artifact of the sequencing pipeline. In a later analysis, several top co-occurrence clusters were reported to appear linked to parvovirus B19, influenza, CMV and Epstein-Barr virus. While some public TCRs were present in many individuals, most TCR sequences turned up only very rarely across donors. A further reported finding was that TCR beta sequences accurately predicted the HLA-A and HLA-B alleles for most subjects in the first cohort. Compared with the roughly 700-donor mean, donors in an Asian-associated ancestry cluster had fewer N-insertions in productive TCRs, according to a later genetic analysis. Most CMV-associated TCR beta chains appeared to be HLA-restricted in a later analysis, and the HLA associations seemed to be driven largely by CMV exposure. In vitro tests confirmed that a few of the cytomegalovirus-associated TCR beta chains recognize cytomegalovirus antigens. An association between a missense DCLRE1C variant and V-gene and J-gene trimming of TCR beta chains was found in a later genetic analysis and replicated in an independent cohort. Because HLA typing was unavailable for some donors at each locus, only the typed subset was used in association tests. A later analysis found that HLA-associated TCR beta chains were more clonally expanded and had lower generation probabilities than equally common non-associated chains. Because counts were too low, roughly 17 rarely observed V segments, including chromosome 9 orphons, were left out of the earlier analysis of about 500 of the donors. In an earlier analysis of fewer than 750 of the donors, most TCR beta V segments were observed in productive rearrangements about 87% or about 30% of the time, broadly matching IMGT annotations. Strong co-occurrence of HLA alleles, especially DR and DQ, made assigning TCR associations to individual alleles difficult. Sequencing depth was assumed to be roughly uniform across donors in the presence/absence analyses, though that assumption may not hold. The cohort was sequenced for TCR beta chains only, and without alpha or paired-chain data the features that could be detected were limited. The classifier was reported to diagnose cytomegalovirus status with high specificity and sensitivity in both the original and validation cohorts. A later analysis associated about 16,000 TCR beta sequences with specific HLA alleles at a false discovery rate of 0.05. The only immune exposure information available for the cohort was CMV serostatus. Linkage disequilibrium might explain the correlated functional status among segregating V segments, but an unknown experimental factor could not be ruled out. A later analysis found that TCR association rates varied across HLA loci, with DRB1 alleles showing the most associated TCRs and HLA-C alleles the fewest. According to the authors, the approach could potentially be generalized to other disease states and immunological phenotypes.

A word on this clone: The target of this receptor is not known. The sample holds no much larger clone one base away, and base qualities are not on file.

The TCR originated in a female donor in good health and CMV-seronegative. The V gene is TRBV18 and the J gene is TRBJ2-7; perhaps TRBD1 is the D gene, with 6 bases matching. Sequencing was done on a sample of PBMCs. The CDR3 protein: CASSRTAYEQYF. DNA sequence: TGTGCCAGCTCACGGACAGCCTACGAGCAGTACTTC.